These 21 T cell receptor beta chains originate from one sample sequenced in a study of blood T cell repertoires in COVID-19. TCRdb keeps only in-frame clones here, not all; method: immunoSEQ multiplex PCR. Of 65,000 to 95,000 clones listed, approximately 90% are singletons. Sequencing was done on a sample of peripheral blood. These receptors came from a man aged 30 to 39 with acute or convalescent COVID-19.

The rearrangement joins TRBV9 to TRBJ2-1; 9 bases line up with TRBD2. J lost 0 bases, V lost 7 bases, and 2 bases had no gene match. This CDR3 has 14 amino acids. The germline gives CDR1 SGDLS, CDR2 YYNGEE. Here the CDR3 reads CASSTSGSYNEQFF. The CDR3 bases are TGTGCCAGCTCGACTAGCGGCTCCTACAATGAGCAGTTCTTC.

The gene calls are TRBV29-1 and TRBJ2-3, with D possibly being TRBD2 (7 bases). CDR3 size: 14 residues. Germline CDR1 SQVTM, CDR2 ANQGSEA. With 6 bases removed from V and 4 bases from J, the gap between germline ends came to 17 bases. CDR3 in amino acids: CSVRGGSEADTQYF. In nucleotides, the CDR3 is TGCAGCGTCAGGGGCGGGAGCGAGGCAGATACGCAGTATTTT.

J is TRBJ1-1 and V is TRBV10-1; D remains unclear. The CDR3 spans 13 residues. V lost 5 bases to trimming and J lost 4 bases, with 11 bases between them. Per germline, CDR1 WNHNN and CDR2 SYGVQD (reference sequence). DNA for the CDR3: TGCGCCAGCAGTCTCGCGGGGATCACTGAAGCTTTCTTT. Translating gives CASSLAGITEAFF.

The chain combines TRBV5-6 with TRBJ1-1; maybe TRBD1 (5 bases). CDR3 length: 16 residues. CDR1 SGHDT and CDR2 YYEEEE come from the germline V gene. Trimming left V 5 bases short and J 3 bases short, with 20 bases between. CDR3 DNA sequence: TGTGCCAGCAGTCCCTACGGGCTGGACACCCACACTGAAGCTTTCTTT. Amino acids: CASSPYGLDTHTEAFF.

CDR3 in amino acids: CASSVGLAGRYEQYF. CDR3 coding DNA: TGTGCCAGCAGCGTAGGACTAGCGGGAAGGTACGAGCAGTACTTC. The chain links TRBV9 to TRBJ2-7; 11 bases agree with TRBD2. This CDR3 comprises 15 residues. Per the germline V gene, CDR1 is SGDLS and CDR2 is YYNGEE. Trimming removed 0 bases from V and 4 bases from J; junction bases left unmatched: 3.

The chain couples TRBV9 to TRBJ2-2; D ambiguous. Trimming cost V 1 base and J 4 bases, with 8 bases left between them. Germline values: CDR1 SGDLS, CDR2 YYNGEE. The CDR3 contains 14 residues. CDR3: CASSVMSSTGELFF. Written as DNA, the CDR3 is TGTGCCAGCAGCGTAATGTCGAGCACCGGGGAGCTGTTTTTT.

The DNA for the CDR3 is TGTGCCAGTACCCTAGCGGGAAGCTCCTACAATGAGCAGTTCTTC. Residues: CASTLAGSSYNEQFF. V gene TRBV19 combines with J gene TRBJ2-1, with 9 bases lining up with TRBD2. V shed 7 bases and J 0 bases; nucleotides not matched to a gene: 4. Germline assignment: CDR1 LNHDA and CDR2 SQIVND (reference sequence). This CDR3 is 15 amino acids long.

As DNA, the CDR3 is TGTGCCAGCAGCGCTAAAGGGAGAACAGCGCGCGGCTACACCTTC. Protein: CASSAKGRTARGYTF. The chain uses TRBV3-1 (or the pseudogene TRBV3-2) and TRBJ1-2, with D hard to call. Trimming left V 5 bases short and J 8 bases short, with 21 bases between. There are 15 residues in the CDR3. CDR1 is LGHDT, CDR2 YNNKEL, per germline (reference sequence).

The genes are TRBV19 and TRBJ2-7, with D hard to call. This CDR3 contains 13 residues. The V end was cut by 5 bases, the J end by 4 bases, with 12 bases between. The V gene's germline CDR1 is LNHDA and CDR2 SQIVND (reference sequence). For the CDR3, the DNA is TGTGCCAGTAGTCCCGGTTGGAGTTACGAGCAGTACTTC. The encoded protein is CASSPGWSYEQYF.

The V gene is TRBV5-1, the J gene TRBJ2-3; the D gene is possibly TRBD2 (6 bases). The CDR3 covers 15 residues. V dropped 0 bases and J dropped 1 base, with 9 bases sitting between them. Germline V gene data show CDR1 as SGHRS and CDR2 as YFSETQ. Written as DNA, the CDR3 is TGCGCCAGCAGCTTGGCCGGGGGAGGCACAGATACGCAGTATTTT. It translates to CASSLAGGGTDTQYF.

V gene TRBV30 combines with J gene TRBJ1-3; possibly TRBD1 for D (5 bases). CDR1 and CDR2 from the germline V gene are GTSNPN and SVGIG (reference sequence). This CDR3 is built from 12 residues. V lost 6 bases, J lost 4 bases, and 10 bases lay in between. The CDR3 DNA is TGTGCCTGTCGGACAATGGGAAACACCATATATTTT. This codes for CACRTMGNTIYF.

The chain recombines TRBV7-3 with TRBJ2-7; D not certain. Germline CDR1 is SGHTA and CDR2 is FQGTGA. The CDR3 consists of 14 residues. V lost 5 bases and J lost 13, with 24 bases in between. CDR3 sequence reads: CASSPYSSSPTLYF. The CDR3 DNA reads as TGTGCCAGCAGCCCTTACAGTTCATCCCCCACCCTCTACTTC.

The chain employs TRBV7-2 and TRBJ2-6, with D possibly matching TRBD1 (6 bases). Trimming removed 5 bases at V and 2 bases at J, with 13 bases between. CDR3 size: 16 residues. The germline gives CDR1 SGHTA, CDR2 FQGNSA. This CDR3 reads CASSAKTGTGANVLTF. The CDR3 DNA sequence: TGTGCCAGCAGCGCCAAAACAGGGACTGGGGCCAACGTCCTGACTTTC.

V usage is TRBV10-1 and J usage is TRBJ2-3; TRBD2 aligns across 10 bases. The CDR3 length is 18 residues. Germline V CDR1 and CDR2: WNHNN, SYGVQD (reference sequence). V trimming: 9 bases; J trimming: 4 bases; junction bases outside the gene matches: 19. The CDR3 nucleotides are TGCGCCAGGATCCCTGGATCCGACCCTAGCGGGAGCGCAGATACGCAGTATTTT. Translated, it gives CARIPGSDPSGSADTQYF.

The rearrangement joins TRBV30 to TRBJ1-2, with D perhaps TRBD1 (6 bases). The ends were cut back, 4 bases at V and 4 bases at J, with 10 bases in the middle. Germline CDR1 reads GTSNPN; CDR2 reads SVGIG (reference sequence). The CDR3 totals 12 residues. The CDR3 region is CAWTPQGYGYTF. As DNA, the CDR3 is TGTGCCTGGACGCCACAGGGCTATGGCTACACCTTC.

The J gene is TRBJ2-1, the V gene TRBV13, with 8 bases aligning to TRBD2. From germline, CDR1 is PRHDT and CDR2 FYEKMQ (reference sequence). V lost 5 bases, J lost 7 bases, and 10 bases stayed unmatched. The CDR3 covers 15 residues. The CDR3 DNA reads TGTGCCAGCAGCCCCCCCGGGACTAGTCAGAATGAGCAGTTCTTC. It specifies CASSPPGTSQNEQFF. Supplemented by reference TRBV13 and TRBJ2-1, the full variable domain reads AAGVIQSPRHLIKEKRETATLKCYPIPRHDTVYWYQQGPGQDPQFLISFYEKMQSDKGSIPDRFSAQQFSDYHSELNMSSLELGDSALYFCASSPPGTSQNEQFFGPGTRLTVL.

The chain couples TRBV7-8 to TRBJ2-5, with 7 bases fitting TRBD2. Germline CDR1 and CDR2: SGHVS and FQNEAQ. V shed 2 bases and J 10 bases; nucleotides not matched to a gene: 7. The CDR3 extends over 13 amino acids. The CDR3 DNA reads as TGTGCCAGCAGCTTAAGAACGGGGGGTATCCAGTACTTC. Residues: CASSLRTGGIQYF.

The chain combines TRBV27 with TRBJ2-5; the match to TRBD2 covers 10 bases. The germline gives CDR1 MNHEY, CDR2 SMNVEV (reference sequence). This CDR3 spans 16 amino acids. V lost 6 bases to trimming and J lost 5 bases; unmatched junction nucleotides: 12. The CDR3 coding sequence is TGTGCCAGCAGAAGATCCAGCGGGAGGGCCTTGGAGACCCAGTACTTC. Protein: CASRRSSGRALETQYF.

The CDR3 sequence: CASTLQQGAPVNEQFF. The CDR3 bases are TGTGCCAGCACCCTTCAACAGGGGGCGCCTGTGAATGAGCAGTTCTTC. The rearrangement joins TRBV9 to TRBJ2-1, with 9 bases that match TRBD1. The CDR3 contains 16 residues. Germline V lookup: CDR1 SGDLS, CDR2 YYNGEE. Trimming took 6 bases from V and 7 from J; bases not matched to a gene: 14.

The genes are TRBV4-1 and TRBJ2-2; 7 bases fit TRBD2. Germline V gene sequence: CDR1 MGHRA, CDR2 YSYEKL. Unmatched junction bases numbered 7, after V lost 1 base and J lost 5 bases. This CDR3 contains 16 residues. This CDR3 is CASSQVAGVGTGELFF. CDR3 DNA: TGCGCCAGCAGCCAAGTGGCGGGAGTAGGGACCGGGGAGCTGTTTTTT.

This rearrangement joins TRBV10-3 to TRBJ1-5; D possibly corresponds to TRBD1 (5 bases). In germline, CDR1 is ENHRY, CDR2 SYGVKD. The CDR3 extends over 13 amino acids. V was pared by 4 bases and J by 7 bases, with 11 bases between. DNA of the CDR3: TGTGCCATCAGTGCTAGGGGCAGGCAGCCCCAGCATTTT. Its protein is CAISARGRQPQHF.